The rows below give T cell receptor beta chains drawn from one sample of a study of shared clonotypes between healthy human individuals. Measured with immunoSEQ multiplex PCR; TCRdb has only the in-frame clones, and not every one. The sample comprises roughly 2.5 million clones, more than 80% of which are singletons, and more than 0.12% rests with the top ten. Material: naive CD4+ T cells sorted from blood. Receptor source: a man in his late teens or twenties in good health. CDR3s include the opening cysteine and the closing phenylalanine or tryptophan. D genes are given only for firm matches. Clone size is given for some rows only: seen once, a few or many times, or a class if the clone is expanded.

D: -
V: TRBV2
J: TRBJ2-5
size: -
DNA: TGTGCCAGCAGCCCTCTAGGAACCCAGTACTTC
CDR3: CASSPLGTQYF

D: -
V: TRBV9
J: TRBJ2-5
size: -
DNA: TGTGCCAGCGCCCAGGGGGGGAGCGAGACCCAGTACTTC
CDR3: CASAQGGSETQYF

D: -
V: TRBV6-5
J: TRBJ2-7
size: -
DNA: TGTGCCAGCAGTTACTCGACGGGCCACGAGCAGTACTTC
CDR3: CASSYSTGHEQYF

D: -
V: TRBV6-5
J: TRBJ1-1
size: -
DNA: TGTGCCAGCAGTCCCGACGGGAACACTGAAGCTTTCTTT
CDR3: CASSPDGNTEAFF

D: TRBD1
V: TRBV6-6
J: TRBJ1-2
size: -
DNA: TGTGCCAGCAGTTTCGGACAGGGGGCGCTTATTGGTGGCTACACCTTC
CDR3: CASSFGQGALIGGYTF

D: -
V: TRBV12-5
J: TRBJ1-5
size: -
DNA: TGTGCTAGTGGTTTGGTATGGGCAGGGGTTTATAGCAATCAGCCCCAGCATTTT
CDR3: CASGLVWAGVYSNQPQHF

D: -
V: TRBV7-9
J: TRBJ1-2
size: -
DNA: TGTGCCAGCAGCCTTGAGGCGGGGGCTCGGGGCTACACCTTC
CDR3: CASSLEAGARGYTF

D: TRBD2
V: TRBV4-1
J: TRBJ2-3
size: -
DNA: TGCGCCAGCAGCCAAGTTGGCGGGAGGCCCGTTAAAGGTACGCAGTATTTT
CDR3: CASSQVGGRPVKGTQYF

D: -
V: TRBV30
J: TRBJ1-5
size: -
DNA: TGTGCCTGGAGTGTCACAGGACAGTTCAATCAGCCCCAGCATTTT
CDR3: CAWSVTGQFNQPQHF

D: -
V: TRBV5-1
J: TRBJ2-1
size: -
DNA: TGCGCCAGCAGCTTAGACTACAAGGAGTTCTTC
CDR3: CASSLDYKEFF

D: -
V: TRBV28
J: TRBJ1-5
size: once
DNA: TGTGCCAGCAGCTGGTTTCGAGGGGGGCAGCCCCAGCATTTT
CDR3: CASSWFRGGQPQHF

D: TRBD1
V: TRBV9
J: TRBJ1-6
size: once
DNA: TGTGCCAGCAGCGTAGGGACAGGACTCTCCTATAATTCACCCCTCCACTTT
CDR3: CASSVGTGLSYNSPLHF

D: -
V: TRBV14
J: TRBJ1-1
size: once
DNA: TGTGCCAGCCACCGGACAGCGAACACTGAAGCTTTCTTT
CDR3: CASHRTANTEAFF

D: TRBD1
V: TRBV6-5
J: TRBJ2-5
size: -
DNA: TGTGCCAGCAGTTACGGGACAGGGGGGGGACAAGAGACCCAGTACTTC
CDR3: CASSYGTGGGQETQYF

D: -
V: TRBV7-2
J: TRBJ2-3
size: -
DNA: TGTGCCAGCAGCTTAGGGATAGGCGGGGCAGATACGCAGTATTTT
CDR3: CASSLGIGGADTQYF

D: -
V: TRBV5-4
J: TRBJ2-4
size: -
DNA: TGTGCCAGCAGCTTGGGATCAGGGGTGGGCAAAAACATTCAGTACTTC
CDR3: CASSLGSGVGKNIQYF

D: TRBD1
V: TRBV28
J: TRBJ1-5
size: -
DNA: TGTGCCAGCAGCCGGGGACAGGGGGCGCCGGGAATACAGCCCCAGCATTTT
CDR3: CASSRGQGAPGIQPQHF

D: TRBD1
V: TRBV7-2
J: TRBJ2-2
size: -
DNA: TGTGCCAGCAGCACACAGGGGTTGACCGGGGAGCTGTTTTTT
CDR3: CASSTQGLTGELFF

D: TRBD1
V: TRBV10-3
J: TRBJ1-2
size: once
DNA: TGTGCCATCAGTGAATACCGGGACAGCCTCTATGGCTACACCTTC
CDR3: CAISEYRDSLYGYTF

D: -
V: TRBV19
J: TRBJ1-6
size: -
DNA: TGTGCCAGTAGTATAAGGACGGATAATTCACCCCTCCACTTT
CDR3: CASSIRTDNSPLHF

D: -
V: TRBV2
J: TRBJ1-5
size: -
DNA: TGTGCCAGTAAACAGGAAGGAGTTCAGCCCCAGCATTTT
CDR3: CASKQEGVQPQHF

D: -
V: TRBV7-3
J: TRBJ1-2
size: -
DNA: TGTGCCAGCAGCCCCCGCAGCGGCTATGGCTACACCTTC
CDR3: CASSPRSGYGYTF

D: TRBD2
V: TRBV9
J: TRBJ2-3
size: -
DNA: TGTGCCAGCAGCCCCTGGGGGGGGGTCACAGATACGCAGTATTTT
CDR3: CASSPWGGVTDTQYF

D: -
V: TRBV21-1
J: TRBJ1-5
size: -
DNA: TGTGCCAGCAGACAGGGTAACCAGCCCCAGCATTTT
CDR3: CASRQGNQPQHF

D: -
V: TRBV13
J: TRBJ2-1
size: -
DNA: TGTGCCAGCAGCTTAGTGGGGGTAACCTACAATGAGCAGTTCTTC
CDR3: CASSLVGVTYNEQFF

D: TRBD2
V: TRBV29-1
J: TRBJ2-5
size: -
DNA: TGCAGCGTTGACGGGGGGGAACAAGAGACCCAGTACTTC
CDR3: CSVDGGEQETQYF

D: -
V: TRBV27
J: TRBJ1-6
size: -
DNA: TGTGCCAGCAGTCCCGGGACGAACAATTCACCCCTCCACTTT
CDR3: CASSPGTNNSPLHF

D: -
V: TRBV15
J: TRBJ2-7
size: -
DNA: TGTGCCACCAGCAGAGATCTCGCAGGCTCCTACGAGCAGTACTTC
CDR3: CATSRDLAGSYEQYF

D: -
V: TRBV5-1
J: TRBJ2-1
size: -
DNA: TGCGCCACCCGAGGTCTCCTTGACAGTTACAATGAGCAGTTCTTC
CDR3: CATRGLLDSYNEQFF

D: -
V: TRBV14
J: TRBJ2-5
size: -
DNA: TGTGCCAGCAGCCGTACAGGGTCGTGGGAGACCCAGTACTTC
CDR3: CASSRTGSWETQYF

D: TRBD2
V: TRBV7-9
J: TRBJ2-1
size: -
DNA: TGTGCCAGCAGCTCGATTAGCGGGAGTCCCTACAATGAGCAGTTCTTC
CDR3: CASSSISGSPYNEQFF

D: -
V: TRBV7-2
J: TRBJ1-2
size: -
DNA: TGTGCCAGCAGACTGGCGTCCGGGATTTCCTATGATGGCTACACCTTC
CDR3: CASRLASGISYDGYTF

D: -
V: TRBV5-1
J: TRBJ2-1
size: -
DNA: TGCGCCAGCAGCTACTTGGGACTTGGAAACCACAATGAGCAGTTCTTC
CDR3: CASSYLGLGNHNEQFF

D: TRBD2
V: TRBV4-2
J: TRBJ2-7
size: -
DNA: TGTGCCAGCAGCCAAGGTCTAGCGGGGGCCTACGAGCAGTACTTC
CDR3: CASSQGLAGAYEQYF

D: -
V: TRBV5-6
J: TRBJ1-5
size: -
DNA: TGTGCCAGCACCATAGGGTGGATTAGCAATCAGCCCCAGCATTTT
CDR3: CASTIGWISNQPQHF

D: -
V: TRBV30
J: TRBJ1-1
size: -
DNA: TGTGCCTGGAGGCAGGGACGGCAGAACACTGAAGCTTTCTTT
CDR3: CAWRQGRQNTEAFF

D: -
V: TRBV2
J: TRBJ1-2
size: -
DNA: TGTGCCAGCAGCCCACAGGGTTTGGGCTACACCTTC
CDR3: CASSPQGLGYTF

D: -
V: TRBV18
J: TRBJ2-7
size: -
DNA: TGTGCCAGCTCACCGCGGACAGCGCCCTACGAGCAGTACTTC
CDR3: CASSPRTAPYEQYF

D: TRBD1
V: TRBV27
J: TRBJ2-7
size: once
DNA: TGTGCCAGCAGTTTCCGGGACAGGGTGGGCGAGCAGTACTTC
CDR3: CASSFRDRVGEQYF

D: TRBD2
V: TRBV7-8
J: TRBJ2-3
size: -
DNA: TGTGCCAGCAGCTTAAGGACTAGCGGGCTAACAGATACGCAGTATTTT
CDR3: CASSLRTSGLTDTQYF

D: -
V: TRBV28
J: TRBJ2-6
size: -
DNA: TGTGCCAGCACCTCATCCGGGGCTGGGGCCAACGTCCTGACTTTC
CDR3: CASTSSGAGANVLTF

D: TRBD1
V: TRBV30
J: TRBJ2-1
size: -
DNA: TGTGCCTGGAACGGGGACAGGGGGTCCTACAATGAGCAGTTCTTC
CDR3: CAWNGDRGSYNEQFF

D: TRBD2
V: TRBV5-1
J: TRBJ2-3
size: -
DNA: TGCGCCAGCAGCGGCGGGACTAGCGGGGGGGTTAATACGCAGTATTTT
CDR3: CASSGGTSGGVNTQYF

D: -
V: TRBV11-2
J: TRBJ2-7
size: -
DNA: TGTGCCAGCAGCTTGCAGCAGGGAGGCGAGCAGTACTTC
CDR3: CASSLQQGGEQYF

D: -
V: TRBV4-3
J: TRBJ1-1
size: -
DNA: TGCGCCAGCAGCCAAGATATAGGGTGGGGAGCGGGAACTGAAGCTTTCTTT
CDR3: CASSQDIGWGAGTEAFF

D: TRBD1
V: TRBV10-3
J: TRBJ2-6
size: -
DNA: TGTGCCATCAGTGAGACCCCGGGACAGGGGTTCTCTGGGGCCAACGTCCTGACTTTC
CDR3: CAISETPGQGFSGANVLTF

D: TRBD1
V: TRBV30
J: TRBJ1-2
size: -
DNA: TGTGCCTGGAGTGACGGGACAGCTTGGAACTATGGCTACACCTTC
CDR3: CAWSDGTAWNYGYTF

D: -
V: TRBV25-1
J: TRBJ1-2
size: -
DNA: TGTGCCAGTAGAGAAGGGAGTAAGGGCAACTATGGCTACACCTTC
CDR3: CASREGSKGNYGYTF

D: TRBD1
V: TRBV6-1
J: TRBJ1-2
size: -
DNA: TGTGCCAGCAGTGCCGGACAGGGTTACTCCTATGGCTACACCTTC
CDR3: CASSAGQGYSYGYTF

D: TRBD1
V: TRBV19
J: TRBJ2-5
size: -
DNA: TGTGCCAGTAGTATTCACAGGGGGGAGACCCAGTACTTC
CDR3: CASSIHRGETQYF

D: -
V: TRBV2
J: TRBJ2-3
size: -
DNA: TGTGCCAGCAGTGAGGAGCGGAATGGCACAGATACGCAGTATTTT
CDR3: CASSEERNGTDTQYF

D: -
V: TRBV5-1
J: TRBJ2-6
size: -
DNA: TGCGCCAGCAGCTTGGCCACCAGCTCTGGGGCCAACGTCCTGACTTTC
CDR3: CASSLATSSGANVLTF

D: -
V: TRBV5-8
J: TRBJ2-7
size: once
DNA: TGTGCCAGCAGCTTGACCGAATCTTCCTACGAGCAGTACTTC
CDR3: CASSLTESSYEQYF

D: -
V: TRBV6-5
J: TRBJ2-7
size: once
DNA: TGTGCCAGCAGTTACTCTGGCCAGGGTCCCTACGAGCAGTACTTC
CDR3: CASSYSGQGPYEQYF